This T cell receptor beta chain came from a study of blood T cell repertoires in COVID-19. Method: immunoSEQ multiplex PCR; TCRdb's copy keeps in-frame clones and lacks some. Of some 230,000 clones in the sample, 85% were seen once. Germline V gene lookup returns CDR1 MNHEY and CDR2 SVGAGI. This CDR3 spans 15 amino acids. With 4 bases clipped from V and 5 bases from J, the junction kept 5 bases outside the gene matches. Sequenced material: peripheral blood. The chain couples TRBV6-5 to TRBJ1-4; the match to TRBD1 covers 9 bases. This receptor was obtained from a man aged 40-49 years with acute or convalescent COVID-19. CDR3 amino acids: CASSSRDRVNEKLFF. DNA for the CDR3: TGTGCCAGCAGTTCCCGGGACAGGGTCAATGAAAAACTGTTTTTT.